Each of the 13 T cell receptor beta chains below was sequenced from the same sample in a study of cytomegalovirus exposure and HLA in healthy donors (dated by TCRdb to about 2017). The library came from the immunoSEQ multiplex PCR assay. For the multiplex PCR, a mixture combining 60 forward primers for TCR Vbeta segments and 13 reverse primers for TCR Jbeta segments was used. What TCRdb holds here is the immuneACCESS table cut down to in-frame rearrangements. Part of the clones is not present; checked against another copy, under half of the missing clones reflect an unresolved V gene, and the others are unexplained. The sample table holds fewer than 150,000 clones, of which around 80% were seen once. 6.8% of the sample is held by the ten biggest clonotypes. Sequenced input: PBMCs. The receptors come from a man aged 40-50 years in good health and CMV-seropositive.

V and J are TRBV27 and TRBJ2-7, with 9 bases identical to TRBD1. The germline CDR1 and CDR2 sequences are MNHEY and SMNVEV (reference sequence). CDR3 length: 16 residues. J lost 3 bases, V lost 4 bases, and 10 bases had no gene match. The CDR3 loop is CASSWSGQGKFYEQYF. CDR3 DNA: TGTGCCAGCAGTTGGTCGGGACAGGGAAAATTCTACGAGCAGTACTTC.

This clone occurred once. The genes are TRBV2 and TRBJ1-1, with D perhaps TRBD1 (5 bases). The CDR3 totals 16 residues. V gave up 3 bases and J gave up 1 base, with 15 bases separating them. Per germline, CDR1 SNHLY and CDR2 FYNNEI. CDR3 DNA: TGTGCCAGCAGTGAGAGACCTCCCGGGGGGAACACTGAAGCTTTCTTT. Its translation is CASSERPPGGNTEAFF.

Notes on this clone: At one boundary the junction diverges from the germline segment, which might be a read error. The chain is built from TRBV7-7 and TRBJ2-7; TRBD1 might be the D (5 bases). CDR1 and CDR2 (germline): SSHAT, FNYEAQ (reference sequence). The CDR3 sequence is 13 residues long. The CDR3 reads CASSLGDSYEQYF. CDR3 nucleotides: TGTGCTAGCAGCTTAGGAGACAGTTACGAGCAGTACTTC.

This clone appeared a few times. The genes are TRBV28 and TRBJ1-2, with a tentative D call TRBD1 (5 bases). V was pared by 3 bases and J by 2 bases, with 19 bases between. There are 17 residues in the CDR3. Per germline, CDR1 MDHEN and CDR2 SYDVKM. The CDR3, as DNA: TGTGCCAGCAGTTTCCCTCGAAAGGGGTTGATGAACTATGGCTACACCTTC. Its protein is CASSFPRKGLMNYGYTF.

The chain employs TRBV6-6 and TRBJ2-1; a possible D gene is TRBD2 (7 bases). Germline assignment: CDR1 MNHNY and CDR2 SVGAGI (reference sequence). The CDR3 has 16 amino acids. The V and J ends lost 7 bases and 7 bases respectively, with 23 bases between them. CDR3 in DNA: TGTGCCAGCATGGACGGCGGGGGCGGCCAGGGGAATGAGCAGTTCTTC. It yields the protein CASMDGGGGQGNEQFF.

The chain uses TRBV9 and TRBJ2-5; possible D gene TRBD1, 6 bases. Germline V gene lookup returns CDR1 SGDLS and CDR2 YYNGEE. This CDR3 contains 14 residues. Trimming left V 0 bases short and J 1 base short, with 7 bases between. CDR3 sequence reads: CASSVDRVQETQYF. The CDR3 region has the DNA TGTGCCAGCAGCGTAGACAGGGTCCAAGAGACCCAGTACTTC. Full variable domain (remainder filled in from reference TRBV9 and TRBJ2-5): DSGVTQTPKHLITATGQRVTLRCSPRSGDLSVYWYQQSLDQGLQFLIQYYNGEERAKGNILERFSAQQFPDLHSELNLSSLELGDSALYFCASSVDRVQETQYFGPGTRLLVL.

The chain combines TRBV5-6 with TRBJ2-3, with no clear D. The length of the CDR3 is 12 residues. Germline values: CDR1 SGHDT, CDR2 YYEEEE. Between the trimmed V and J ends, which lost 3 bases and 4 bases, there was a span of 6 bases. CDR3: CASSSGADTQYF. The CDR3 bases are TGTGCCAGCAGCTCAGGCGCAGATACGCAGTATTTT.

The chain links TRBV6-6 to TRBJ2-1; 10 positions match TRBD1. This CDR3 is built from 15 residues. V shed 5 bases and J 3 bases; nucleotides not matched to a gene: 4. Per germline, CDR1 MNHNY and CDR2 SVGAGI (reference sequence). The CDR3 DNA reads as TGTGCCAGCAGTAACCGGGACAGGGGCTACAATGAGCAGTTCTTC. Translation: CASSNRDRGYNEQFF.

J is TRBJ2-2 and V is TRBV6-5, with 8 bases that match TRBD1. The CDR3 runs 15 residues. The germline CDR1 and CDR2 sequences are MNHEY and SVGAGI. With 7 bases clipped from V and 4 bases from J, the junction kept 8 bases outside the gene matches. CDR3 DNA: TGTGCCAGCAAGACGGGACAGGACATCACCGGGGAGCTGTTTTTT. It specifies CASKTGQDITGELFF.

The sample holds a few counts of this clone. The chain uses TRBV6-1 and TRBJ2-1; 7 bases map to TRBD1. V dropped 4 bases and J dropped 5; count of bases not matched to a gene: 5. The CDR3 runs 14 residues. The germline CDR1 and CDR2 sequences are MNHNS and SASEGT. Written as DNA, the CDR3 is TGTGCCAGCAGTGGATCGACAGGGAACAATGAGCAGTTCTTC. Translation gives CASSGSTGNNEQFF.

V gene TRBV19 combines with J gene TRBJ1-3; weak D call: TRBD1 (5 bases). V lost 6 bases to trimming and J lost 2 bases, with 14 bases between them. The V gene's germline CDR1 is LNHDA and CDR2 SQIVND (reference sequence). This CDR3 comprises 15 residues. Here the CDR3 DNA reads TGTGCCAGTAGCATGGGGGGGGGTACTGGAAACACCATATATTTT. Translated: CASSMGGGTGNTIYF.

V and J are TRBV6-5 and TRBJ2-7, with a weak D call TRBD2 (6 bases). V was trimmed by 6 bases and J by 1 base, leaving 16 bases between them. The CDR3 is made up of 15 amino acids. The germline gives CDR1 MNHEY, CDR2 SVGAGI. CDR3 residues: CASRFSGTGSYEQYF. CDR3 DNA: TGTGCCAGCAGGTTTTCCGGGACTGGTTCCTACGAGCAGTACTTC.

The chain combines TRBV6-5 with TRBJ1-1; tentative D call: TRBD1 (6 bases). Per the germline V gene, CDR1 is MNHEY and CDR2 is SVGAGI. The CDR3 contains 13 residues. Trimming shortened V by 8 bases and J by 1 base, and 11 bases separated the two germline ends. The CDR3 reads CASLGTPNTEAFF. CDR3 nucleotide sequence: TGTGCCAGCCTAGGGACACCGAACACTGAAGCTTTCTTT.